At least ten counts were recorded for the clone carrying this T cell receptor (beta chain). Its antigen remains unidentified. The library was built from around 0.4 ug RNA with molecular barcoded adaptors for alpha/delta and beta/gamma chains. MiXCR, run by TCRdb on the reads, gives a single entry per CDR3 protein. Counted here are some 38,000 distinct CDR3 sequences, roughly 12% occurring once; the ten biggest clones make up around 30%. This sample was included in a study of read filtering for tumor transcriptome and immune sequencing. About the research overall: R-ISS stage counts were roughly 8 for I, roughly 15 for II, about seven for III. Study-wide points: The sorted CD138-negative fraction was a mixed bone marrow immune population, not purified T cells. Dropping single-read clonotypes raised IR-seq and RNA-seq shared-clonotype correlation.

The J segment lost 9 bases and the V segment lost 5 bases, leaving 7 bases of the junction unmatched. The CDR3 extends over 14 amino acids. The germline V gene encodes CDR1 MDHEN and CDR2 SYDVKM. This chain connects TRBV28 to TRBJ1-6, with TRBD1 matching over 7 bases. The sample was a population of CD138-negative cells sorted from bone marrow. This receptor was identified in a donor at least 40 years old with multiple myeloma. The CDR3 is CASSPTGAASPLHF. CDR3 nucleotides: TGTGCCAGCAGTCCTACAGGGGCGGCTTCACCCCTCCACTTT.